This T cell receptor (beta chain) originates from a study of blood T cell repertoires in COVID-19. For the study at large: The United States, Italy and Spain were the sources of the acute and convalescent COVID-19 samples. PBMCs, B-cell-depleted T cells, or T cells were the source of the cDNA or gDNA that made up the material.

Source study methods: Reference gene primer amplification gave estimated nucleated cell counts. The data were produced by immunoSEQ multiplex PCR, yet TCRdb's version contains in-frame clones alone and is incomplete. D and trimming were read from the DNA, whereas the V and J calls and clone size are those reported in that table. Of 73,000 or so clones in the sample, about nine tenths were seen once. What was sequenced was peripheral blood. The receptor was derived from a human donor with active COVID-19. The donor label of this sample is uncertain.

The CDR3 sequence: CASSGPGAYEQYF. The CDR3, as DNA: TGCGCCAGCAGTGGGCCAGGGGCCTACGAGCAGTACTTC. The chain joins TRBV10-1 to TRBJ2-7, with D tentatively TRBD1 (6 bases). V was pared by 4 bases and J by 2 bases, with 9 bases between. There are 13 residues in the CDR3. Germline CDR1 WNHNN, CDR2 SYGVQD (reference sequence).